This passage covers 20 T cell receptor beta chains from one sample sequenced in a study of identical twins. TCRdb reprocessed the 5' RACE reads via MiXCR and lists one record per CDR3 protein. The table lists more than 400,000 distinct CDR3 sequences, 15% of them singletons. The same specimen was also included in a second study, on yellow fever vaccine responses in identical twins.

The material sequenced was CD4+ T cells sorted from blood. The receptors shown here come from a woman aged 18-29 years in good health.

J is TRBJ1-2 and V is TRBV20-1; no clear D. Germline V gives CDR1 DFQATT, CDR2 SNEGSKA (reference sequence). V lost 1 base and J 12 bases, leaving 6 bases between the germline ends. The CDR3 is 9 residues long. The CDR3 DNA is TGCAGTGCTAGAGGGGAACACACCTTC. It encodes CSARGEHTF.

This clonotype has just a few counts. V and J are TRBV29-1 and TRBJ2-1, with 10 bases identical to TRBD2. The junction had 5 bases not matched to a gene; V was cut back by 4 bases and J by 2 bases. CDR1 and CDR2 from the germline V gene are SQVTM and ANQGSEA. The CDR3 spans 15 residues. This CDR3 reads CSVARLAGTYNEQFF. CDR3 in DNA: TGCAGCGTTGCCAGACTAGCGGGTACCTACAATGAGCAGTTCTTC.

The genes are TRBV12-3 or TRBV12-4 and TRBJ1-5; 12 positions agree with TRBD1. The CDR3 contains 15 residues. V dropped 7 bases and J dropped 6; count of bases not matched to a gene: 7. This CDR3 is CASTLGTGGGQPQHF. The CDR3 DNA reads as TGTGCCAGCACCCTCGGGACAGGGGGCGGTCAGCCCCAGCATTTT.

This clonotype came up a few times. The rearrangement links TRBV5-1 to TRBJ2-5; TRBD2 aligns across 11 bases. V was clipped by 6 bases and J by 6 bases; unmatched bases: 16. Germline CDR1 SGHRS, CDR2 YFSETQ. There are 17 residues in the CDR3. CDR3 amino acids: CASTPGASGGLMKTQYF. The CDR3 region has the DNA TGCGCCAGCACCCCCGGGGCTAGCGGGGGGTTGATGAAGACCCAGTACTTC.

The J gene is TRBJ1-2, the V gene TRBV3-1; D might be TRBD1 (5 bases). There are 14 residues in the CDR3. Germline V gene sequence: CDR1 LGHDT, CDR2 YNNKEL (reference sequence). The V and J ends lost 0 bases and 6 bases respectively, with 11 bases between them. The CDR3 bases are TGTGCCAGCAGCCAAGATATGGGGCATAATGGCTACACCTTC. Translating it yields CASSQDMGHNGYTF.

This chain joins TRBV29-1 and TRBJ1-1, with D unclear. The germline gives CDR1 SQVTM, CDR2 ANQGSEA. This CDR3 is 12 amino acids long. The V gene lost 4 bases and the J gene lost 4 bases, with 10 bases spanning the gap. This CDR3 reads CSVVGSSTEAFF. CDR3 sequence (DNA): TGCAGCGTTGTAGGGTCGAGCACTGAAGCTTTCTTT.

The chain has TRBV7-9 and TRBJ2-5, with TRBD2 matching over 9 bases. Germline lookup yields CDR1 SEHNR and CDR2 FQNEAQ (reference sequence). Trimming at V came to 1 base and at J to 7 bases, leaving 4 bases not matched to a gene. The CDR3 consists of 14 residues. CDR3 DNA: TGTGCCAGCAGCTTAGATGCGACTAGCGGGACCCAGTACTTC. Protein: CASSLDATSGTQYF.

There are a few counts of this clonotype. V is TRBV5-1 and J is TRBJ2-7, with 9 bases identical to TRBD1. Germline V gene sequence: CDR1 SGHRS, CDR2 YFSETQ. This CDR3 spans 15 amino acids. V gave up 1 base and J gave up 3 bases; unmatched junction bases: 5. The CDR3 DNA reads TGCGCCAGCAGCTTGCAAGGGACAGGGAACTACGAGCAGTACTTC. Encoded protein: CASSLQGTGNYEQYF.

This clonotype was picked up many times. The chain carries TRBV20-1 and TRBJ2-3; 10 bases align to TRBD2. The CDR3 is made up of 14 amino acids. Germline V gene sequence: CDR1 DFQATT, CDR2 SNEGSKA (reference sequence). V trimming: 3 bases; J trimming: 0 bases; junction bases outside the gene matches: 0. Here the CDR3 DNA reads TGCAGTGCTAGGACTAGCGGGAGCACAGATACGCAGTATTTT. Residues: CSARTSGSTDTQYF.

The chain uses TRBV7-9 and TRBJ2-1, with D possibly being TRBD1 or TRBD2 (5 bases each). The V end was cut by 8 bases, the J end by 7 bases, with 15 bases between. The CDR3 consists of 13 residues. Looked up from germline, CDR1 is SEHNR and CDR2 is FQNEAQ (reference sequence). DNA for the CDR3: TGTGCCAGCGCCGGGGCCACCTGGAATGAGCAGTTCTTC. This sequence encodes CASAGATWNEQFF.

This clonotype has more than one count but fewer than ten. The genes are TRBV25-1 and TRBJ2-3; 9 positions match TRBD2. Germline lookup yields CDR1 MGHDK and CDR2 SYGVNS. V dropped 4 bases and J dropped 3; count of bases not matched to a gene: 8. The CDR3 has 16 amino acids. As DNA, the CDR3 is TGTGCCAGCAGTGGGTCACTAGCGGGTTTGACAGATACGCAGTATTTT. Translated, it gives CASSGSLAGLTDTQYF.

The sample holds a few counts of this clonotype. The chain recombines TRBV27 with TRBJ1-6, with a tentative D call TRBD1 (6 bases). The CDR3 loop spans 14 amino acids. V lost 1 base and J lost 5, with 6 bases in between. In germline, CDR1 is MNHEY, CDR2 SMNVEV (reference sequence). In nucleotides, the CDR3 is TGTGCCAGCAGTTTATACAGGGATAATTCACCCCTCCACTTT. It is translated as CASSLYRDNSPLHF.

This clonotype turned up a few times. The gene calls are TRBV19 and TRBJ2-2; the match to TRBD1 covers 7 bases. Germline V gene lookup returns CDR1 LNHDA and CDR2 SQIVND (reference sequence). Germline trimming cut 5 bases from V and 4 bases from J; bases unmatched to any gene: 7. CDR3 length: 15 amino acids. CDR3 DNA: TGTGCCAGTAGTGGCTACAGGGGTTTCACCGGGGAGCTGTTTTTT. Amino acid sequence: CASSGYRGFTGELFF.

This clonotype has only a few counts. The genes are TRBV5-5 and TRBJ1-1; 9 positions agree with TRBD1. V shed 4 bases, J shed 5 bases, and the junction held 9 bases outside the gene matches. Germline CDR1 reads SGHKS; CDR2 reads YYEKEE (reference sequence). CDR3 length equals 15 residues. CDR3 sequence reads: CASSRHGQGQTEAFF. In DNA form, the CDR3 reads TGTGCCAGCAGCCGTCACGGACAGGGGCAAACTGAAGCTTTCTTT.

This clonotype was observed at least ten times. The CDR3, as DNA: TGCGCCAGCAGCCAAGGGGACAGTAACACCGGGGAGCTGTTTTTT. This codes for CASSQGDSNTGELFF. This chain joins TRBV4-1 and TRBJ2-2, with 7 bases identical to TRBD1. Trimming removed 1 base from V and 2 bases from J; junction bases left unmatched: 1. The CDR3 length is 15 residues. CDR1 MGHRA and CDR2 YSYEKL come from the germline V gene.

In its sample, this clonotype was seen a few times. The chain recombines TRBV6-5 with TRBJ1-5; D unresolved. Trimming removed 2 bases at V and 4 bases at J, with 9 bases between. The germline CDR1 and CDR2 sequences are MNHEY and SVGAGI. The CDR3 runs 14 residues. The CDR3 sequence: CASSYRGGNQPQHF. In DNA form, the CDR3 reads TGTGCCAGCAGTTACCGGGGAGGTAATCAGCCCCAGCATTTT.

The chain joins TRBV29-1 to TRBJ2-3; D uncertain. The germline CDR1 and CDR2 sequences are SQVTM and ANQGSEA. The CDR3 has 13 amino acids. V shed 4 bases and J shed 0 bases, with 8 bases lying between them. The CDR3 loop reads CSVADMSTDTQYF. CDR3 bases: TGCAGCGTTGCTGACATGAGCACAGATACGCAGTATTTT.

This clonotype was observed a handful of times. The J gene is TRBJ2-1, the V gene TRBV7-2; TRBD1 aligns across 10 bases. CDR3 length: 15 residues. The germline V gene has CDR1 SGHTA and CDR2 FQGNSA. The ends lost 8 bases at V and 4 bases at J; junction bases unmatched: 8. In DNA, the CDR3 is TGTGCCAGCTTAGCGTGGACAGGGGGATACAATGAGCAGTTCTTC. It translates to CASLAWTGGYNEQFF.

This clonotype was seen only a few times. The chain joins TRBV5-1 to TRBJ2-1; 13 bases agree with TRBD2. In germline, CDR1 is SGHRS, CDR2 YFSETQ. This CDR3 region has 19 residues. J lost 0 bases, V lost 3 bases, and 9 bases had no gene match. As DNA, the CDR3 is TGCGCCAGCAGCTCCGTCCCGGGACTAGCGGGACCCTCCTACAATGAGCAGTTCTTC. Translating gives CASSSVPGLAGPSYNEQFF.

This clonotype was counted a few times. The chain couples TRBV2 to TRBJ2-1; D uncertain. Trimming cost V 8 bases and J 4 bases, with 12 bases left between them. The CDR3 runs to 13 residues. From germline, CDR1 is SNHLY and CDR2 FYNNEI. CDR3 nucleotide sequence: TGTGCCAGCTCCGTTCAGCGATACAATGAGCAGTTCTTC. Translation gives CASSVQRYNEQFF.